Following are 24 T cell receptor beta chains from one sample sequenced in a study of response to subunit inactivated influenza vaccine. TCRdb reprocessed the RT-PCR reads with MiXCR, giving one entry per CDR3 protein. This repertoire shows about 240,000 distinct CDR3 sequences, 12% found once; its top ten account for 7.8%. This material consisted of non-naive T cells sorted from PBMCs, taken less than 15 days before vaccination. Receptors originate from a man between 50 and 59 years old who received an inactivated influenza vaccine.

The V gene is TRBV12-3 or TRBV12-4, the J gene TRBJ1-6; D gene uncertain. This CDR3 has 13 amino acids. V gave up 6 bases and J gave up 6 bases, with 9 bases separating them. CDR3 nucleotide sequence: TGTGCCAGCAGCCAGCGACTTAATTCACCCCTCCACTTT. It translates to CASSQRLNSPLHF.

This clonotype was seen at least ten times. The rearrangement uses TRBV7-2 and TRBJ2-6; D not resolved. This CDR3 region has 15 residues. In germline, CDR1 is SGHTA, CDR2 FQGNSA. V lost 4 bases and J lost 0, with 7 bases in between. CDR3: CASSSWGSGANVLTF. In DNA, the CDR3 is TGTGCCAGCAGCTCCTGGGGCTCTGGGGCCAACGTCCTGACTTTC.

This clonotype was counted only a few times. The chain couples TRBV7-9 to TRBJ1-6, with 7 bases matching TRBD1. V gave up 5 bases and J gave up 5 bases; unmatched junction bases: 6. Germline V gene lookup returns CDR1 SEHNR and CDR2 FQNEAQ (reference sequence). The CDR3 is 15 amino acids. CDR3 nucleotides: TGTGCCAGCAGCGCCGGGACAGAGAATAATTCACCCCTCCACTTT. Amino acid sequence: CASSAGTENNSPLHF. The whole variable domain, filled in from reference TRBV7-9 and TRBJ1-6, reads DTGVSQNPRHKITKRGQNVTFRCDPISEHNRLYWYRQTLGQGPEFLTYFQNEAQLEKSRLLSDRFSAERPKGSFSTLEIQRTEQGDSAMYLCASSAGTENNSPLHFGNGTRLTVT.

This clonotype was counted at least ten times. V gene TRBV6-1 combines with J gene TRBJ1-6, with 9 nucleotides matching TRBD1. V gave up 6 bases and J gave up 9 bases; unmatched junction bases: 3. Germline lookup yields CDR1 MNHNS and CDR2 SASEGT. The CDR3 has 13 amino acids. For the CDR3, the DNA is TGTGCCAGCAGCTGGGGACAGGGTTCACCCCTCCACTTT. It yields the protein CASSWGQGSPLHF.

The genes are TRBV10-3 and TRBJ2-3, with a tentative D call TRBD2 (6 bases). CDR1 and CDR2 (germline): ENHRY, SYGVKD. Trimming removed 0 bases from V and 0 bases from J, with 10 bases in between. There are 16 residues in the CDR3. The CDR3 loop reads CAISESNSGSTDTQYF. CDR3 DNA: TGTGCCATCAGTGAGTCTAATAGCGGTAGCACAGATACGCAGTATTTT.

The chain carries TRBV20-1 and TRBJ1-1, with D unresolved. This CDR3 has 13 residues. Germline V gene lookup returns CDR1 DFQATT and CDR2 SNEGSKA (reference sequence). The V gene lost 0 bases and the J gene lost 3 bases, with 8 bases spanning the gap. The CDR3 region has the DNA TGCAGTGCTAGAGATATGGCAGACACTGAAGCTTTCTTT. It encodes CSARDMADTEAFF.

This clonotype has a count of ten or more. This chain links TRBV12-3 or TRBV12-4 with TRBJ1-5; 7 bases map to TRBD1. V dropped 6 bases and J dropped 6; count of bases not matched to a gene: 5. CDR3 length: 13 amino acids. CDR3: CASREQGSQPQHF. CDR3 DNA sequence: TGTGCCAGCAGGGAACAGGGGAGTCAGCCCCAGCATTTT.

The V gene is TRBV7-2, the J gene TRBJ2-1, with 10 bases identical to TRBD2. Germline loops: CDR1 SGHTA, CDR2 FQGNSA. The CDR3 has 16 amino acids. Germline trimming cut 4 bases from V and 4 bases from J; bases unmatched to any gene: 7. Here the CDR3 DNA reads TGTGCCAGCAGCTCGGCCCTAGCGGGAGCATACAATGAGCAGTTCTTC. Protein product: CASSSALAGAYNEQFF.

This clonotype was observed a few times. A junction end diverges from the germline sequence, so it may reflect a read error. The chain joins TRBV5-8 to TRBJ2-5; D gene unclear. The CDR3 has 15 amino acids. In germline, CDR1 is SGHTS, CDR2 YDEGEE. The CDR3 region has the DNA TGTTCCAGCAGCTTTTTAGGCGGCGAGCAAGAGACCCAGTACTTC. As protein: CSSSFLGGEQETQYF.

This clonotype has a count of ten or more. The V and J genes are TRBV4-1 and TRBJ1-2; D is uncertain. Trimming removed 0 bases at V and 2 bases at J, with 7 bases between. Germline-derived CDR1 and CDR2 are MGHRA and YSYEKL. The CDR3 totals 14 residues. In DNA, the CDR3 is TGCGCCAGCAGCCAAGATCCTAAAAACTATGGCTACACCTTC. Translating it yields CASSQDPKNYGYTF.

The chain's CDR3 is CASSFLGGGARETQYF. The CDR3 DNA follows: TGTGCCAGCAGTTTTTTAGGCGGGGGGGCGCGAGAGACCCAGTACTTC. The rearrangement links TRBV12-3 or TRBV12-4 to TRBJ2-5; 9 bases match TRBD2. The junction had 9 bases not matched to a gene; V was cut back by 3 bases and J by 4 bases. CDR3 length: 16 residues.

There are a few counts of this clonotype. The chain recombines TRBV6-2 or TRBV6-3 with TRBJ1-1; D gene ambiguous. The CDR3 extends over 13 amino acids. With 2 bases removed from V and 1 base from J, the gap between germline ends came to 5 bases. In germline, CDR1 is MNHEY, CDR2 SVGEGT. The CDR3 coding sequence is TGTGCCAGCAGTTACATGAAGAACACTGAAGCTTTCTTT. The encoded protein is CASSYMKNTEAFF.

This clonotype came up a few times. The V and J genes are TRBV10-3 and TRBJ1-2, with D tentatively TRBD1 (5 bases). Deletions cut 0 bases from V and 3 bases from J, with 11 bases between. CDR1 ENHRY and CDR2 SYGVKD come from the germline V gene. The CDR3 is made up of 15 amino acids. The CDR3 nucleotides read TGTGCCATCAGTGAGTCCGGGACGGGGGACTATGGCTACACCTTC. This encodes CAISESGTGDYGYTF.

This clonotype was seen more than once but under ten times. The J gene is TRBJ2-5, the V gene TRBV11-2, with 8 bases that match TRBD1. The CDR3 length is 11 residues. With 5 bases clipped from V and 14 bases from J, the junction kept 7 bases outside the gene matches. The V gene's germline CDR1 is SGHAT and CDR2 FQNNGV. The CDR3 DNA is TGTGCCAGCAGCAAAGGACAGGGCCAATACTTC. This translates into CASSKGQGQYF.

Many counts were recorded for this clonotype. The CDR3 DNA follows: TGCGCCAGCATGGGAGATGAGCAGATAGCCAAAAACATTCAGTACTTC. It specifies CASMGDEQIAKNIQYF. The gene calls are TRBV5-1 and TRBJ2-4, with a possible D match to TRBD2 (5 bases). Trimming took off 6 bases at V and 0 bases at J, with 16 bases between the two ends. The CDR3 length is 16 residues. Germline loops: CDR1 SGHRS, CDR2 YFSETQ.

This clonotype was seen many times. Written as DNA, the CDR3 is TGTGCCAGCAGCTTAGGGACTACCCAAGAGACCCAGTACTTC. It specifies CASSLGTTQETQYF. The chain joins TRBV7-6 to TRBJ2-5; tentatively, D is TRBD2 (6 bases). CDR3 size: 14 residues. Deletions cut 1 base from V and 1 base from J, with 7 bases between. The V gene's germline CDR1 is SGHVS and CDR2 FNYEAQ.

V is TRBV28 and J is TRBJ2-7; D gene unclear. There are 13 residues in the CDR3. V was shortened by 6 bases and J by 0 bases, with 9 bases between the two germline ends. Per the germline V gene, CDR1 is MDHEN and CDR2 is SYDVKM. The CDR3 is CASSTPSSYEQYF. The CDR3 DNA sequence: TGTGCCAGCAGCACCCCGAGCTCCTACGAGCAGTACTTC.

This clonotype has ten or more counts. V usage is TRBV29-1 and J usage is TRBJ2-1; D perhaps matches TRBD2 (5 bases). Looked up from germline, CDR1 is SQVTM and CDR2 is ANQGSEA. Trimming removed 7 bases from V and 4 bases from J, with 14 bases in between. This CDR3 has 13 residues. CDR3 nucleotide sequence: TGCAGCGCGGGGTGGGTCCAATACAATGAGCAGTTCTTC. It codes for CSAGWVQYNEQFF.

This clonotype was recorded a few times. This sequence joins TRBV2 and TRBJ2-6; 8 bases are a match to TRBD2. Germline V gene lookup returns CDR1 SNHLY and CDR2 FYNNEI. With 4 bases clipped from V and 0 bases from J, the junction kept 11 bases outside the gene matches. This CDR3 comprises 19 residues. CDR3 sequence reads: CASSGGGLDKYSGANVLTF. The CDR3 DNA follows: TGTGCCAGCAGTGGTGGGGGACTAGACAAGTACTCTGGGGCCAACGTCCTGACTTTC. Supplemented by reference TRBV2 and TRBJ2-6, the full variable domain reads EPEVTQTPSHQVTQMGQEVILRCVPISNHLYFYWYRQILGQKVEFLVSFYNNEISEKSEIFDDQFSVERPDGSNFTLKIRSTKLEDSAMYFCASSGGGLDKYSGANVLTFGAGSRLTVL.

There are a few counts of this clonotype. V is TRBV6-5 and J is TRBJ2-1; 8 nucleotides agree with TRBD2. V lost 2 bases and J lost 0; bases outside the gene matches: 6. There are 17 residues in the CDR3. Looked up from germline, CDR1 is MNHEY and CDR2 is SVGAGI. The CDR3 is CASSYRFSGSSYNEQFF. CDR3 bases: TGTGCCAGCAGTTACCGATTCAGCGGGAGCTCCTACAATGAGCAGTTCTTC.

The chain carries TRBV20-1 and TRBJ2-7; 10 positions match TRBD2. The CDR3 length is 17 residues. Germline CDR1 is DFQATT and CDR2 is SNEGSKA (reference sequence). V lost 1 base, J lost 2 bases, and 11 bases stayed unmatched. The CDR3 nucleotides read TGCAGTGCTAGAGTTATGAGGACTAGCGGTGTCGCCTACGAGCAGTACTTC. Its protein product is CSARVMRTSGVAYEQYF.

This clonotype was seen repeatedly, ten times or more. V is TRBV20-1 and J is TRBJ2-3; 12 positions match TRBD2. Germline trimming cut 6 bases from V and 6 bases from J; bases unmatched to any gene: 7. Germline loops: CDR1 DFQATT, CDR2 SNEGSKA (reference sequence). This CDR3 is built from 14 residues. The CDR3, as DNA: TGCAGTGCAAGGACTAGCGGGATGGAGGATACGCAGTATTTT. Its translation is CSARTSGMEDTQYF.

The sample holds a few counts of this clonotype. The chain employs TRBV7-2 and TRBJ2-1; D remains unclear. The germline V gene encodes CDR1 SGHTA and CDR2 FQGNSA. The CDR3 is made up of 13 amino acids. Trimming took off 3 bases at V and 9 bases at J, with 12 bases between the two ends. The CDR3 here is CASSFSGNTEQFF. The CDR3 bases are TGTGCCAGCAGCTTTTCAGGAAACACTGAGCAGTTCTTC.

The V and J genes are TRBV3-1 and TRBJ1-1, with D uncertain. Trimming removed 1 base at V and 12 bases at J, with 12 bases between. Looked up from germline, CDR1 is LGHDT and CDR2 is YNNKEL (reference sequence). The CDR3 runs 12 residues. CDR3 in amino acids: CASSQAGSVPFF. The CDR3 DNA reads TGTGCCAGCAGCCAAGCGGGCTCCGTGCCTTTCTTT. Based on the CDR3 plus reference TRBV3-1 and TRBJ1-1, the full variable domain is DTAVSQTPKYLVTQMGNDKSIKCEQNLGHDTMYWYKQDSKKFLKIMFSYNNKELIINETVPNRFSPKSPDKAHLNLHINSLELGDSAVYFCASSQAGSVPFFGQGTRLTVV.